One sample yielded the 13 T cell receptor beta chains listed below, sequenced in a study of blood T cell repertoires in COVID-19. Assay used: immunoSEQ multiplex PCR; TCRdb lists only in-frame clones, some missing. This sample has roughly 21,000 clones, with approximately 81% found just once. The sample consisted of peripheral blood. Receptors originate from a middle-aged man with acute or convalescent COVID-19.

The chain recombines TRBV18 with TRBJ1-1; 7 bases line up with TRBD1. The CDR3 has 12 residues. Germline V gives CDR1 KGHSH, CDR2 LQKENI. The V segment lost 3 bases and the J segment 5 bases; nucleotides outside the gene matches: 0. Written as DNA, the CDR3 is TGTGCCAGCTCACCGGGACAGACTGAAGCTTTCTTT. Translating it yields CASSPGQTEAFF.

The rearrangement uses TRBV12-3 or TRBV12-4 and TRBJ2-1; D ambiguous. CDR3 length equals 12 residues. Between the trimmed V and J ends, which lost 5 bases and 4 bases, there was a span of 6 bases. CDR3 bases: TGTGCCAGCAGTCCTCAGTACAATGAGCAGTTCTTC. Translation: CASSPQYNEQFF.

This chain links TRBV19 with TRBJ1-5, with D uncertain. The germline CDR1 and CDR2 sequences are LNHDA and SQIVND (reference sequence). The ends were cut back, 5 bases at V and 7 bases at J, with 21 bases in the middle. The CDR3 contains 16 residues. CDR3 in amino acids: CASSPSQGRGYQPQHF. As DNA, the CDR3 is TGTGCCAGTAGTCCCTCCCAAGGGAGAGGGTACCAGCCCCAGCATTTT.

This clone was seen a single time. The rearrangement links TRBV12-5 to TRBJ2-1; tentative D call: TRBD2 (5 bases). The CDR3 runs 15 residues. Germline assignment: CDR1 LGHNT and CDR2 FRNRAP. Trimming removed 5 bases from V and 7 bases from J, with 18 bases in between. CDR3 nucleotides: TGTGCTAGTGGTCTCCCCCGGGGTCGAGAAAATGAGCAGTTCTTC. Encoded protein: CASGLPRGRENEQFF.

The J gene is TRBJ1-2, the V gene TRBV12-3 or TRBV12-4, with a tentative D call TRBD1 (6 bases). The CDR3 consists of 11 residues. The V end lost 7 bases, the J end lost 4 bases, and 7 bases lay between the germline ends. The CDR3 DNA is TGTGCCAGCACGACAGGCTATGGCTACACCTTC. Its translation: CASTTGYGYTF.

The chain has TRBV13 and TRBJ1-2; TRBD1 might be the D (6 bases). Trimming took 9 bases from V and 8 from J, leaving 19 bases between them. This CDR3 spans 13 amino acids. Per the germline V gene, CDR1 is PRHDT and CDR2 is FYEKMQ (reference sequence). The CDR3, as DNA: TGTGCCAGTCGACAGGACATCCAAAGCGGCTACACCTTC. This codes for CASRQDIQSGYTF.

This clone turned up a few times. The J gene is TRBJ1-1, the V gene TRBV6-1; D is ambiguous. V was shortened by 0 bases and J by 0 bases, with 2 bases between the two germline ends. Per germline, CDR1 MNHNS and CDR2 SASEGT. The length of the CDR3 is 13 residues. The CDR3 reads CASSEAMNTEAFF. The CDR3 coding sequence is TGTGCCAGCAGTGAAGCTATGAACACTGAAGCTTTCTTT.

The gene calls are TRBV19 and TRBJ2-7; 9 bases are a match to TRBD1. The CDR3 sequence is 14 residues long. Looked up from germline, CDR1 is LNHDA and CDR2 is SQIVND (reference sequence). Germline trimming cut 7 bases from V and 0 bases from J; bases unmatched to any gene: 4. The CDR3 nucleotides read TGTGCCAGTACCGGGACAGGGAACTCCTACGAGCAGTACTTC. It is translated as CASTGTGNSYEQYF.

The chain carries TRBV3-1 (or the pseudogene TRBV3-2) and TRBJ2-7; D gene unclear. Trimming took 3 bases from V and 5 from J, leaving 20 bases between them. There are 16 residues in the CDR3. Per germline, CDR1 LGHDT and CDR2 YNNKEL (reference sequence). The CDR3 loop reads CASSQRRPSLLHEQYF. For the CDR3, the DNA is TGTGCCAGCAGCCAGAGGCGACCGAGCCTCCTCCACGAGCAGTACTTC.

The chain joins TRBV6-5 to TRBJ1-2; 8 bases are a match to TRBD1. The CDR3 length is 13 residues. Germline V CDR1 and CDR2: MNHEY, SVGAGI. V was pared by 6 bases and J by 7 bases, with 7 bases of the junction left unmatched. CDR3 nucleotides: TGTGCCAGCAGCCCGACAGGGGAGGGTGGCTACACCTTC. Translation gives CASSPTGEGGYTF.

V is TRBV27 and J is TRBJ1-1; the D gene is possibly TRBD1 (6 bases). Germline CDR1 and CDR2: MNHEY and SMNVEV (reference sequence). V gave up 3 bases and J gave up 6 bases, with 17 bases separating them. The CDR3 is made up of 15 amino acids. The CDR3 loop is CASSLGAGWDAEAFF. The CDR3 DNA follows: TGTGCCAGCAGTTTGGGGGCAGGGTGGGACGCTGAAGCTTTCTTT.

This clone was picked up a small number of times. This chain joins TRBV19 and TRBJ2-3; TRBD2 matches 12 bases. The CDR3 covers 17 residues. Germline loops: CDR1 LNHDA, CDR2 SQIVND (reference sequence). Unmatched junction bases numbered 7, after V lost 5 bases and J lost 1 base. In DNA form, the CDR3 reads TGTGCCAGTAGTCGCCGACTAGCGGGAGACGGCACAGATACGCAGTATTTT. This translates into CASSRRLAGDGTDTQYF.

This chain connects TRBV19 to TRBJ2-4; TRBD1 matches 12 bases. The V gene's germline CDR1 is LNHDA and CDR2 SQIVND (reference sequence). The CDR3 runs to 16 residues. Unmatched junction bases numbered 13, after V lost 7 bases and J lost 9 bases. The CDR3 nucleotides are TGTGCCAGTACCTCGGCCGGGACAGGGGGCGAGGGCATTCAGTACTTC. This translates into CASTSAGTGGEGIQYF.